This T cell receptor beta chain was obtained from a study of cytomegalovirus exposure and HLA in healthy donors (dated by TCRdb to 2016 to 2017). Background for the entire study: In an earlier analysis of about 560 of the donors, around 290 Gb of sequence data and 117 million unique TCR beta sequences from 150 million to 200 million T cells were reported. HLA typing covered class I and class II loci at four-digit resolution. In a later genetic analysis, genome-wide SNP genotypes for about three fifths of the 666 donors were used, and that subset was treated as a discovery cohort. Among the roughly 400 genotyped donors, 75% to 90% belonged to the genetic ancestry cluster associated with self-reported Caucasian donors. Along with the roughly 610-subject first cohort, a separate validation cohort of around 120 different subjects was used. All discovery cohort repertoires had been generated on a single sequencing platform. High-throughput TCR immunosequencing, statistical association of individual TCRs with disease status, and machine learning were combined to predict cytomegalovirus infection status. In the later analysis, no new phenotypic data were used to find candidate immune exposures; instead, reliance was placed on TCR beta sequences and their occurrence across donors. Donor age, sex, ethnicity and CMV serostatus were compiled together with the repertoire data. The number of typed donors differed by locus: roughly 629-630 for A, B, C, DRB1 and DQB1; approximately 520 for DQA1; approximately 600 for DPA1; and roughly 470 for DPB1. The study was designed to test whether signatures of past pathogen exposure could be identified by cataloging public T cell receptors. Four to six DR-DQ haplotypes were handled as single units for association and clustering, since linkage in the cohort was strong. Approximately 330 gigabases of sequencing data and roughly 81 million unique TCR sequences made up an early release that covered over 550 HLA-typed donors. In a later analysis, previously published TCR beta repertoires from some 640 donors were re-analyzed and high-resolution HLA genotyping was added so that TCR occurrence patterns could be studied. The study profiled the T cell repertoires of around 700 subjects by immunosequencing and related them to cytomegalovirus serostatus. An earlier analysis of 587 of the donors used high-throughput TCR beta sequencing to judge whether each TCR beta V gene segment behaved as functional or pseudogenic. Across approximately 400 genotyped donors of the cohort, an average of roughly 250,000 unique TCR beta nucleotide sequences per donor were sequenced, and about a sixth of those sequences were non-productive. What the study reported, not specific to this receptor: Correlated functional status among segregating V segments might reflect linkage disequilibrium, but an unknown experimental factor could not be ruled out. In a later analysis, most CMV-associated TCR beta chains were found to appear HLA-restricted, with HLA associations seemingly driven largely by CMV exposure. A further reported finding was that TCR beta sequences accurately predicted the HLA-A and HLA-B alleles for most subjects in the first cohort. Because HLA typing was unavailable for some donors at each locus, only the typed subset was used in association tests. Cytomegalovirus status was reported to be diagnosed by the classifier with high specificity and sensitivity in both the original and validation cohorts. While some public TCRs were present in many individuals, most TCR sequences turned up only very rarely across donors. In a later genetic analysis, a missense DCLRE1C variant was associated with V-gene and J-gene trimming of TCR beta chains, and the association was replicated in an independent cohort. A later analysis found that TCR association rates varied across HLA loci, with DRB1 alleles showing the most associated TCRs and HLA-C alleles the fewest. Compared with equally common non-associated chains, HLA-associated TCR beta chains in a later analysis were more clonally expanded and had lower generation probabilities. For the cohort, immune exposure information was limited to CMV serostatus. The earlier analysis of fewer than 750 of the donors excluded fewer than 20 rarely observed V segments, including chromosome 9 orphons, because counts were too low. An earlier analysis of 450 to 750 of the donors showed that most TCR beta V segments appeared in productive rearrangements either about 87% or about 30% of the time, which broadly matched IMGT annotations. Roughly uniform sequencing depth across donors was assumed in presence/absence analyses, although this assumption may not hold. In a later analysis, some 18,000 TCR beta sequences were associated with specific HLA alleles at a false discovery rate of 0.05. The sequencing pipeline was judged likely to have produced a cluster of highly shared sequence variants as a technical artifact. In a later analysis, several top co-occurrence clusters were reported to appear linked to parvovirus B19, influenza, CMV and Epstein-Barr virus. The study listed 150 to 200 TCR beta chains as associated with cytomegalovirus. It was suggested by the authors that the approach could potentially be generalized to other disease states and immunological phenotypes. Because the 87-base-pair reads could not distinguish some IMGT-functional V segments, including TRBV6-2 and TRBV6-3, those segments were excluded. In a later genetic analysis, fewer N-insertions in productive TCRs were reported among donors in an Asian-associated ancestry cluster than the 666-donor mean. When HLA alleles, especially DR and DQ, strongly co-occurred, TCR associations were difficult to assign to individual alleles. The cohort was sequenced for TCR beta chains only, and without alpha or paired-chain data the features that could be detected were limited. In vitro tests confirmed that a few of the cytomegalovirus-associated TCR beta chains recognize cytomegalovirus antigens.

Notes on this clone: Its antigen has not been determined. Qualities for individual bases were not recorded, and no much larger clone is one base off.

The method behind the library was the immunoSEQ multiplex PCR assay. A mixture of 60 forward primers for TCR Vbeta segments and 13 reverse primers for TCR Jbeta segments was used in the multiplex PCR. The CDR3 region of rearranged TCR beta genes was amplified from genomic DNA by a multiplex PCR assay. The amplified TCR beta libraries were sequenced on the Illumina HiSeq System as 87-base-pair reads. In the authors' own workflow: A later analysis tallied 75 million to 85 million unique TCR beta chains across the 550 to 850 repertoires, and about 12 million of those chains were shared by two or more donors. Raw reads were error-corrected and collapsed into unique sequences by a nearest-neighbor algorithm in which closely related sequences were merged to remove PCR and sequencing errors. To assign V, D and J gene segments, CDR3 sequences were aligned to IMGT reference sequences. For a sequence to be retained, at least a six-nucleotide match to both a V gene segment and a J gene segment was required. Rearrangements were classified as productive when the CDR3 lacked stop codons and remained in frame with V and J, and all other rearrangements were classified as non-productive. CDR3 was defined by IMGT convention, running from the second conserved V-encoded cysteine to the conserved J-encoded phenylalanine. The earlier analysis of about 590 of the donors excluded sequences that lacked an unambiguous match to a single V gene segment. An earlier analysis of approximately 590 of the donors classified V segments as functional when productive rearrangements were above 56.7% and as segregating when the standard deviation between donors was above 5%. To diagnose cytomegalovirus status from the catalog of TCR beta chain sequences, a statistical classification framework was built. A later analysis assigned V and J genes by comparing TCR nucleotide sequences with IMGT/GENE-DB human TR gene sequences. In a later analysis, CDR3 sequences and most-parsimonious VDJ recombination scenarios were assigned using the TCRdist pipeline. In a later analysis, every TCR beta chain was defined by the combination of its CDR3 amino acid sequence and its V-gene family, and reads without a unique V-gene family were dropped. As a way to deal with suspected cross-contamination and a sequencing artifact, a later analysis dropped under 600 nucleotide sequences that were highly shared and had low generation probability. A later analysis calculated a clonal expansion index for each public chain from normalized within-repertoire ranks of inferred template counts. In a later analysis, generation probabilities were computed with a VDJ recombination model fitted to out-of-frame rearrangements, and the resulting probabilities were checked against IGoR. A later analysis scored TCR-TCR, TCR-HLA and TCR-CMV co-occurrence with hypergeometric tests, applying a repertoire-size bias correction to TCR pairs. A later analysis estimated false discovery rates by permuting HLA or CMV assignments 20 times. In a later analysis, co-occurring TCRs were grouped using DBSCAN, and TCRdist sequence similarity was added for clustering within HLA-allele-positive subsets. Repertoires with fewer than 30,000 or more than 120,000 public chains were left out of co-occurrence clustering, as were four to six repertoires with anomalous nucleotide sharing. As stored in TCRdb, this immuneACCESS dataset retains in-frame rearrangements with V and J assigned. A fraction of the clones does not appear; measured against another copy, unresolved V genes explain less than half of the discrepancy, and the remainder lacks a known reason. V, J and clone size reflect that table, while D and trimming were determined from the DNA. For this sample the table gives fewer than 150,000 clones, of which about 74% were detected only once. Together, the top ten hold under 6.5% of the sample.

V lost 3 bases and J lost 2 bases, and the count of bases not matched to a germline gene is 5. From the cysteine through the phenylalanine, the CDR3 covers 14 amino acids. Only the CDR3 DNA stays, 42 bases, in frame from base 1. The germline V gene provides CDR1 SGHTS and CDR2 YDEGEE. The cohort consisted of 600 to 750 healthy bone marrow donors. At the time of sampling, all cohort members were nominally healthy, though unrecorded immune exposures were likely present. The donor was CMV seropositive and belonged to the group of over 250 seropositive cohort members. Every donor gave a peripheral blood sample, and the peripheral blood mononuclear cells from that sample were used for TCR beta sequencing. The Qiagen DNeasy Blood Extraction Kit was used to extract genomic DNA from the blood cell samples.

The chain employs TRBV5-8 and TRBJ2-7, with 7 central nucleotides matching TRBD1. This sequence was found in a woman between 50 and 59 years old in good health and CMV-seropositive. The sequenced material came from PBMCs. Here the CDR3 is given as CASSSRQGPYEQYF. In nucleotide form, the sequence is TGTGCCAGCAGCTCTCGACAGGGACCCTACGAGCAGTACTTC.